These 15 T cell receptor beta chains came from one sample sequenced in a study of T cell changes during pregnancy in multiple sclerosis. Produced via immunoSEQ multiplex PCR; TCRdb's table is partial and in-frame only. This sample carries about 38,000 clones, approximately 90% of them seen once, and the ten largest clones take approximately 0.6%. Material: CD4+ T cells from peripheral blood mononuclear cells, obtained before pregnancy. The source is a female donor with multiple sclerosis, enrolled in a pregnancy study.

The chain joins TRBV30 to TRBJ2-1, with 8 bases lining up with TRBD1. The CDR3 covers 13 residues. The germline V gene encodes CDR1 GTSNPN and CDR2 SVGIG (reference sequence). V was pared by 3 bases and J by 6 bases, with 4 bases of the junction left unmatched. The CDR3 region is CAWSETGGNEQFF. The CDR3 nucleotides are TGTGCCTGGAGCGAAACAGGGGGCAATGAGCAGTTCTTC.

The chain is built from TRBV4-3 and TRBJ2-3; 7 nucleotides line up with TRBD2. Trimming took 0 bases from V and 7 from J; bases not matched to a gene: 1. Germline CDR1 and CDR2: LGHNA and YSLEER. The CDR3 runs to 13 residues. The CDR3 is CASSQEAGNTQYF. Here the CDR3 DNA reads TGCGCCAGCAGCCAAGAAGCGGGGAATACGCAGTATTTT.

The chain links TRBV9 to TRBJ2-6; TRBD1 aligns across 7 bases. V lost 0 bases and J lost 3; bases outside the gene matches: 3. The CDR3 is made up of 16 amino acids. Per germline, CDR1 SGDLS and CDR2 YYNGEE. The CDR3 reads CASSVVGGGGANVLTF. The CDR3, as DNA: TGTGCCAGCAGCGTAGTAGGGGGCGGTGGGGCCAACGTCCTGACTTTC.

The rearrangement uses TRBV7-9 and TRBJ2-1; 8 bases agree with TRBD2. There are 16 residues in the CDR3. CDR1 and CDR2 (germline): SEHNR, FQNEAQ (reference sequence). The V gene end was trimmed by 4 bases and the J gene end by 0 bases; junction bases not matched to a gene: 5. The chain's CDR3 is CASSYRGGSSYNEQFF. The CDR3 DNA reads TGTGCCAGCAGCTACCGCGGGGGGAGCTCCTACAATGAGCAGTTCTTC.

This chain connects TRBV4-3 to TRBJ1-6; 7 nucleotides line up with TRBD1. CDR1 is LGHNA and CDR2 is YSLEER in the germline V gene. The CDR3 totals 17 residues. The ends lost 6 bases at V and 0 bases at J; junction bases unmatched: 8. CDR3 amino acids: CASSQSGGSSYNSPLHF. In DNA form, the CDR3 reads TGCGCCAGCAGTCAATCAGGGGGAAGCTCCTATAATTCACCCCTCCACTTT.

This clone has a single count. The genes are TRBV7-2 and TRBJ2-7; 10 bases agree with TRBD1. Germline V gene data show CDR1 as SGHTA and CDR2 as FQGNSA. The CDR3 runs 15 residues. Losses at the gene ends were 4 bases for V and 4 bases for J; bases not matched to a gene: 7. The CDR3 region has the DNA TGTGCCAGCAGCTCTGTCCGACAGGGGGCTTACGAGCAGTACTTC. Protein: CASSSVRQGAYEQYF.

The chain uses TRBV5-1 and TRBJ1-6; D not resolved. The CDR3 runs 13 residues. CDR1 and CDR2 from the germline V gene are SGHRS and YFSETQ. Trimming shortened V by 5 bases and J by 5 bases, and 8 bases separated the two germline ends. The CDR3 region is CASRMTHNSPLHF. For the CDR3, the DNA is TGCGCCAGCAGGATGACTCATAATTCACCCCTCCACTTT.

The chain has TRBV30 and TRBJ2-3, with a tentative D call TRBD2 (6 bases). This CDR3 contains 15 residues. Trimming left V 8 bases short and J 2 bases short, with 20 bases between. Germline CDR1 GTSNPN, CDR2 SVGIG (reference sequence). CDR3 region: CASRRPGGNTDTQYF. The CDR3 coding sequence is TGTGCCAGCCGGCGTCCGGGCGGGAACACAGATACGCAGTATTTT. The variable domain in full, with the rest retrieved from reference TRBV30 and TRBJ2-3, is SQTIHQWPATLVQPVGSPLSLECTVEGTSNPNLYWYRQAAGRGLQLLFYSVGIGQISSEVPQNLSASRPQDRQFILSSKKLLLSDSGFYLCASRRPGGNTDTQYFGPGTRLTVL.

This chain links TRBV5-6 with TRBJ1-4; 7 bases fit TRBD1. Trimming at V came to 3 bases and at J to 3 bases, leaving 5 bases not matched to a gene. Per the germline V gene, CDR1 is SGHDT and CDR2 is YYEEEE. The CDR3 has 15 residues. The DNA of the CDR3 is TGTGCCAGCAGCTGGAAGACAGGGCCTAATGAAAAACTGTTTTTT. It is translated as CASSWKTGPNEKLFF.

The V and J genes are TRBV7-6 and TRBJ2-2, with D uncertain. Germline V lookup: CDR1 SGHVS, CDR2 FNYEAQ. V was cut by 5 bases and J by 0 bases, with 13 bases left in between. The length of the CDR3 is 16 residues. The CDR3 DNA reads TGTGCCAGCAGCCCCAACACGGGTTCGAACACCGGGGAGCTGTTTTTT. Its protein product is CASSPNTGSNTGELFF.

The chain links TRBV6-1 to TRBJ1-2; 9 nucleotides match TRBD1. The CDR3 is 14 amino acids. CDR1 is MNHNS, CDR2 SASEGT, per germline. The V gene end was trimmed by 7 bases and the J gene end by 7 bases; junction bases not matched to a gene: 10. The CDR3 protein is CASTPTGGAGGYTF. The DNA of the CDR3 is TGTGCCAGCACCCCTACAGGGGGCGCGGGTGGCTACACCTTC.

The table lists this clone with a count of one. The rearrangement links TRBV7-3 to TRBJ2-7; possibly TRBD1 for D (6 bases). V lost 0 bases and J lost 5, with 20 bases in between. The CDR3 is 17 amino acids. Germline CDR1 SGHTA, CDR2 FQGTGA. CDR3 sequence (DNA): TGTGCCAGCAGCTTAACCTTACCCGCAGGGGCGCAGAACGAGCAGTACTTC. Translation: CASSLTLPAGAQNEQYF.

This chain joins TRBV13 and TRBJ2-3; TRBD2 agrees at 7 bases. Looked up from germline, CDR1 is PRHDT and CDR2 is FYEKMQ (reference sequence). There are 11 residues in the CDR3. Trimming removed 2 bases from V and 12 bases from J; junction bases left unmatched: 2. The CDR3 loop reads CASSLQRDQYF. The CDR3 region has the DNA TGTGCCAGCAGCTTACAGCGGGATCAGTATTTT.

This chain links TRBV5-4 with TRBJ2-1; 8 bases fit TRBD2. Germline CDR1 and CDR2: SGHNT and YYREEE (reference sequence). V was clipped by 4 bases and J by 4 bases; unmatched bases: 7. The CDR3 extends over 15 amino acids. CDR3: CASSQSGGPYNEQFF. The DNA for the CDR3 is TGTGCCAGCAGCCAGAGCGGGGGACCTTACAATGAGCAGTTCTTC.

V gene TRBV6-5 combines with J gene TRBJ2-7, with 8 bases lining up with TRBD2. The CDR3 is made up of 15 amino acids. Germline CDR1 reads MNHEY; CDR2 reads SVGAGI. V gave up 0 bases and J gave up 4 bases; unmatched junction bases: 5. The CDR3 sequence is CASSYSFGRGYEQYF. CDR3 nucleotides: TGTGCCAGCAGTTACTCGTTCGGGAGGGGATACGAGCAGTACTTC.